What follows are 3 T cell receptor beta chains derived from one specimen sequenced in a study of blood T cells in healthy people across ages. The use of a sample-barcoded 5' primer and a J-beta primer mix characterized a second PCR of about 7 to 12 cycles. Each CDR3 protein gets one entry after TCRdb re-called the 5' RACE reads with MiXCR. The sample holds more than 1.4 million distinct CDR3 sequences, around two fifths seen once. Sequencing used blood. These receptors were obtained from a woman aged 18-35 years in good health.

The DNA for the CDR3 is TGTGCCAGCAGTTTAAGGCGTGGTACCTACGGACCTCGAACCGAGCAGTACTTC. It translates to CASSLRRGTYGPRTEQYF. The chain has TRBV12-3 or TRBV12-4 and TRBJ2-4, with D hard to call. With the DNA end fitting TRBJ2-7 better, the J assignment may be wrong. This CDR3 region has 18 residues.

The chain has TRBV29-1 and TRBJ2-5; 10 bases align to TRBD1. This CDR3 is 15 amino acids long. V shed 5 bases and J 11 bases; nucleotides not matched to a gene: 17. The germline V gene has CDR1 SQVTM and CDR2 ANQGSEA. Here the CDR3 DNA reads TGCAGCGTTCGCGGCTCGACAGGGGGCTCGGGAGAACAGTACTTC. Translating it yields CSVRGSTGGSGEQYF.

The rearrangement joins TRBV28 to TRBJ2-5; either TRBD1 or TRBD2 may supply D (6 bases each). Trimming pared 3 bases from V and 3 bases from J, leaving 11 bases between. Looked up from germline, CDR1 is MDHEN and CDR2 is SYDVKM. This CDR3 region has 14 residues. The CDR3 nucleotides read TGTGCCAGCAGTTTTAACAGGGAGGAAGAGACCCAGTACTTC. Residues: CASSFNREEETQYF. The full variable domain, completed using reference TRBV28 and TRBJ2-5, is DVKVTQSSRYLVKRTGEKVFLECVQDMDHENMFWYRQDPGLGLRLIYFSYDVKMKEKGDIPEGYSVSREKKERFSLILESASTNQTSMYLCASSFNREEETQYFGPGTRLLVL.